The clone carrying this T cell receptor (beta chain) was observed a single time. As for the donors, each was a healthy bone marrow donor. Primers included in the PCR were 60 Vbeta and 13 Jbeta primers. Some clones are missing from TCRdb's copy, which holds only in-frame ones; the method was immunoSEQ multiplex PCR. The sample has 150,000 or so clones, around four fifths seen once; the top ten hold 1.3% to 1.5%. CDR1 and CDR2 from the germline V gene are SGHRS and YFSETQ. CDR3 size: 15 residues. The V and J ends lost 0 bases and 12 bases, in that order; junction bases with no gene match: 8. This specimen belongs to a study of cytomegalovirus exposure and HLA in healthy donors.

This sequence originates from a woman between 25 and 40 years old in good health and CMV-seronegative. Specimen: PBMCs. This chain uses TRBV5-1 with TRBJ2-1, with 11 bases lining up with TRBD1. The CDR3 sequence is CASSLAGTGGIGQFF. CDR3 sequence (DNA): TGCGCCAGCAGCTTGGCCGGGACAGGGGGGATTGGGCAGTTCTTC.